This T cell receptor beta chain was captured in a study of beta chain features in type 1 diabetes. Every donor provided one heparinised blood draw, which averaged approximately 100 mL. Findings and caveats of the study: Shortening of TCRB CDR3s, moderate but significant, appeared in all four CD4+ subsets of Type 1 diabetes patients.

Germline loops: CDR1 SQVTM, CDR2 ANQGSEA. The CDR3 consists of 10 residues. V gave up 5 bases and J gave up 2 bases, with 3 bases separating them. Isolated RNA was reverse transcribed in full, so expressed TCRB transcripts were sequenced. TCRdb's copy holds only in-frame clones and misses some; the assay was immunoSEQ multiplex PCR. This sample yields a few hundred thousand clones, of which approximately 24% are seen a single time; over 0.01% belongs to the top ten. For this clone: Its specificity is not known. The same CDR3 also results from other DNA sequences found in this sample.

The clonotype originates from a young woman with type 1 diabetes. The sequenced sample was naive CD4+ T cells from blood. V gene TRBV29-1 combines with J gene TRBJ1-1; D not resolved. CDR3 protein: CSVRNTEAFF. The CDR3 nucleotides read TGCAGCGTTCGTAACACTGAAGCTTTCTTT.